This TCR beta chain is from a study of T-cell reconstitution after alpha-beta-depleted transplantation in children. Preparing the TCRbeta library involved the use of unique molecular identifiers. TCRdb independently ran MiXCR on the PCR reads; one entry per CDR3 protein. The profile shows approximately 300,000 distinct CDR3 sequences, around a tenth of them singletons. Study-level findings and limits: The study reportedly traced alpha-beta T cells about two months after transplant to several hundred expanded graft clones.

The CDR3 has 13 residues. The germline CDR1 and CDR2 sequences are SGHRS and YFSETQ. The V end was cut by 4 bases, the J end by 4 bases, with 12 bases between. This clonotype was seen repeatedly, ten times or more. Its cognate antigen is unknown. The material was peripheral blood, obtained 180 days after TCRalphabeta/CD19-depleted stem cell transplant. The V call is TRBV5-1, the J call TRBJ2-7; D is uncertain. This sequence was found in a male patient aged 2 to 10 who had a stem cell transplant for chronic granulomatous disease, so the T cells may come from the graft donor. The CDR3 region is CASSQVGLYEQYF. For the CDR3, the DNA is TGCGCCAGCAGCCAGGTAGGGCTTTACGAGCAGTACTTC.